The 25 T cell receptor beta chains below all came from one sample that was sequenced in a study of blood T cell repertoires in COVID-19. The method was immunoSEQ multiplex PCR; TCRdb's version includes in-frame clones alone and lacks a portion of them. The table records a few hundred thousand clones, about 87% of them present only once. Sequenced: PBMCs or T cells enriched from blood (not recorded which). The receptors shown here come from a woman in her thirties or forties with acute COVID-19.

The chain joins TRBV12-2 to TRBJ2-5; the table's TRBD2 call for D was not verified on the DNA. TRBV12-2 is a pseudogene. This CDR3 region has 17 residues. As DNA, the CDR3 is TGTGCAAGTCGCTTAGAGTACCCCGGGTTCCAGACGGAGACCCAGTACTTC. It is translated as CASRLEYPGFQTETQYF.

This sequence joins TRBV9 and TRBJ2-1, with 12 bases matching TRBD2. Germline V gene lookup returns CDR1 SGDLS and CDR2 YYNGEE. This CDR3 is 17 amino acids long. Trimming at V came to 1 base and at J to 9 bases, leaving 11 bases not matched to a gene. CDR3 residues: CASSVTLTSGSMGEQFF. The CDR3 DNA reads as TGTGCCAGCAGCGTAACCCTGACTAGCGGGAGCATGGGTGAGCAGTTCTTC. The variable domain in full, with the rest retrieved from reference TRBV9 and TRBJ2-1, is DSGVTQTPKHLITATGQRVTLRCSPRSGDLSVYWYQQSLDQGLQFLIQYYNGEERAKGNILERFSAQQFPDLHSELNLSSLELGDSALYFCASSVTLTSGSMGEQFFGPGTRLTVL.

The chain employs TRBV9 and TRBJ1-1; 7 bases are shared with TRBD1. This CDR3 contains 16 residues. The germline gives CDR1 SGDLS, CDR2 YYNGEE. Germline trimming cut 4 bases from V and 0 bases from J; bases unmatched to any gene: 9. The CDR3 DNA sequence: TGTGCCAGCAGCTCATTACAGGGGAAAATGAACACTGAAGCTTTCTTT. It yields the protein CASSSLQGKMNTEAFF. The variable domain in full, completed from reference TRBV9 and TRBJ1-1, reads DSGVTQTPKHLITATGQRVTLRCSPRSGDLSVYWYQQSLDQGLQFLIQYYNGEERAKGNILERFSAQQFPDLHSELNLSSLELGDSALYFCASSSLQGKMNTEAFFGQGTRLTVV.

In regard to this clone: Other DNA sequences in this specimen translate into the identical CDR3. The chain recombines TRBV5-1 with TRBJ1-1, with D tentatively TRBD1 (5 bases). The CDR3 spans 14 residues. V was shortened by 0 bases and J by 3 bases, with 9 bases between the two germline ends. Germline loops: CDR1 SGHRS, CDR2 YFSETQ. The CDR3 loop reads CASSLGGGDTEAFF. In DNA form, the CDR3 reads TGCGCCAGCAGCTTGGGGGGCGGGGACACTGAAGCTTTCTTT.

This chain joins TRBV7-9 and TRBJ2-1; TRBD2 matches 9 bases. The V gene end was trimmed by 10 bases and the J gene end by 6 bases; junction bases not matched to a gene: 10. Germline V gene lookup returns CDR1 SEHNR and CDR2 FQNEAQ (reference sequence). CDR3 size: 14 residues. CDR3 sequence (DNA): TGTGCCATAGAGCGGGAGGCTGATTTCAATGAGCAGTTCTTC. Residues: CAIEREADFNEQFF.

J is TRBJ2-5 and V is TRBV18; TRBD1 aligns across 9 bases. Per germline, CDR1 KGHSH and CDR2 LQKENI. Unmatched junction bases numbered 9, after V lost 3 bases and J lost 4 bases. This CDR3 spans 16 amino acids. CDR3 coding DNA: TGTGCCAGCTCACCTATGGACAGGGGATGGGGAGAGACCCAGTACTTC. It encodes CASSPMDRGWGETQYF.

V usage is TRBV18 and J usage is TRBJ1-4; 8 bases are a match to TRBD1. This CDR3 has 16 amino acids. The junction had 7 bases not matched to a gene; V was cut back by 2 bases and J by 5 bases. From germline, CDR1 is KGHSH and CDR2 LQKENI. The CDR3 reads CASSPFRGRENEKLFF. CDR3 DNA: TGTGCCAGCTCACCATTCAGGGGGCGCGAGAATGAAAAACTGTTTTTT.

This sequence joins TRBV2 and TRBJ2-7; 8 nucleotides match TRBD1. The CDR3 sequence is 12 residues long. V shed 7 bases and J 6 bases; nucleotides not matched to a gene: 5. Germline lookup yields CDR1 SNHLY and CDR2 FYNNEI. The CDR3 nucleotides are TGTGCCAGCAAAAACGACAGGGGCGAGCAGTACTTC. Its translation is CASKNDRGEQYF.

The gene calls are TRBV12-3 or TRBV12-4 and TRBJ1-2; D is possibly TRBD1 (5 bases). V was pared by 4 bases and J by 7 bases, with 13 bases between. The CDR3 runs 13 residues. CDR3 in DNA: TGTGCCAGCAGTTCAGGGTTCTCTTTTGGCTACACCTTC. This sequence encodes CASSSGFSFGYTF.

The chain recombines TRBV3-1 (or the pseudogene TRBV3-2) with TRBJ2-1, with 10 bases identical to TRBD1. The J segment lost 4 bases and the V segment lost 4 bases, leaving 13 bases of the junction unmatched. The CDR3 totals 18 residues. CDR1 and CDR2 from the germline V gene are LGHDT and YNNKEL (reference sequence). The CDR3 sequence is CASSPFRDRGPHYNEQFF. The CDR3 DNA is TGTGCCAGCAGCCCCTTCCGGGACAGGGGCCCTCATTACAATGAGCAGTTCTTC.

In DNA form, the CDR3 reads TGTGCCAGCAGCTTAACTAGCTCCTACAATGAGCAGTTCTTC. It is translated as CASSLTSSYNEQFF. The chain combines TRBV7-2 with TRBJ2-1; possibly TRBD2 for D (5 bases). Trimming stripped 2 bases from V and 0 bases from J, with 5 bases between. The CDR3 contains 14 residues. The germline V gene encodes CDR1 SGHTA and CDR2 FQGNSA.

The chain recombines TRBV24-1 with TRBJ2-2; D remains ambiguous. CDR1 KGHDR and CDR2 SFDVKD come from the germline V gene. The CDR3 is made up of 13 amino acids. V was clipped by 4 bases and J by 3 bases, with 5 bases between them. In DNA form, the CDR3 reads TGTGCCACCAGTGACCTATACACCGGGGAGCTGTTTTTT. Its translation: CATSDLYTGELFF.

J is TRBJ2-3 and V is TRBV24-1; D uncertain. This CDR3 has 18 amino acids. The V gene lost 8 bases and the J gene lost 4 bases, with 27 bases spanning the gap. Looked up from germline, CDR1 is KGHDR and CDR2 is SFDVKD. CDR3 nucleotide sequence: TGTGCCACCACCGATTGGATTGGAGCGCTTTTTGACGCAGATACGCAGTATTTT. It specifies CATTDWIGALFDADTQYF.

V and J are TRBV7-9 and TRBJ1-2, with a tentative D call TRBD1 (5 bases). Germline CDR1 is SEHNR and CDR2 is FQNEAQ (reference sequence). The V end lost 1 base, the J end lost 6 bases, and 21 bases lay between the germline ends. The CDR3 sequence is 17 residues long. Here the CDR3 DNA reads TGTGCCAGCAGCTTAGGCCCCAGGCAGGGAACTCGGAATGGCTACACCTTC. This gives the protein CASSLGPRQGTRNGYTF.

This chain joins TRBV5-4 and TRBJ2-1, with unresolved D. In germline, CDR1 is SGHNT, CDR2 YYREEE (reference sequence). Trimming pared 5 bases from V and 0 bases from J, leaving 6 bases between. This CDR3 contains 13 residues. CDR3 DNA sequence: TGTGCCAGCAGGGCGGTCTCCTACAATGAGCAGTTCTTC. The encoded protein is CASRAVSYNEQFF.

This rearrangement joins TRBV4-3 to TRBJ1-1; 8 nucleotides line up with TRBD1. The J segment lost 0 bases and the V segment lost 0 bases, leaving 3 bases of the junction unmatched. The germline gives CDR1 LGHNA, CDR2 YSLEER. The CDR3 totals 16 residues. The CDR3 here is CASSQEWTGMNTEAFF. For the CDR3, the DNA is TGCGCCAGCAGCCAAGAGTGGACAGGGATGAACACTGAAGCTTTCTTT.

The chain couples TRBV19 to TRBJ1-3, with unresolved D. Germline CDR1 and CDR2: LNHDA and SQIVND (reference sequence). Trimming removed 5 bases from V and 0 bases from J, with 14 bases in between. The length of the CDR3 is 16 residues. CDR3 bases: TGTGCCAGTAGTCTAGGCGGAGAAGCCTCTGGAAACACCATATATTTT. Its translation: CASSLGGEASGNTIYF.

V gene TRBV18 combines with J gene TRBJ1-3; no definite D call. Per germline, CDR1 KGHSH and CDR2 LQKENI. Trimming took off 3 bases at V and 8 bases at J, with 8 bases between the two ends. The CDR3 has 12 amino acids. The CDR3 nucleotides are TGTGCCAGCTCACCGGGAGAGGACACCATATATTTT. It encodes CASSPGEDTIYF.

This rearrangement joins TRBV9 to TRBJ1-1, with 7 bases identical to TRBD1. The CDR3 length is 13 residues. From germline, CDR1 is SGDLS and CDR2 YYNGEE. V dropped 3 bases and J dropped 4; count of bases not matched to a gene: 3. CDR3 loop: CASSEGQRTEAFF. The CDR3 bases are TGTGCCAGCAGCGAGGGACAGCGCACTGAAGCTTTCTTT.

V usage is TRBV3-1 (or the pseudogene TRBV3-2) and J usage is TRBJ2-6; D gene ambiguous. The CDR3 has 13 amino acids. The germline gives CDR1 LGHDT, CDR2 YNNKEL (reference sequence). The V end was cut by 4 bases, the J end by 2 bases, with 3 bases between. The DNA for the CDR3 is TGTGCCAGCAGCCCTACTGGGGCCAACGTCCTGACTTTC. It is translated as CASSPTGANVLTF.

This chain joins TRBV19 and TRBJ1-1; 8 bases are shared with TRBD1. Germline CDR1 is LNHDA and CDR2 is SQIVND (reference sequence). Unmatched junction bases numbered 5, after V lost 6 bases and J lost 5 bases. CDR3 size: 13 residues. The CDR3 is CASSADRATEAFF. Written as DNA, the CDR3 is TGTGCCAGTAGCGCGGACAGGGCGACTGAAGCTTTCTTT.

V gene TRBV7-9 combines with J gene TRBJ1-1; D not resolved. Germline V gene lookup returns CDR1 SEHNR and CDR2 FQNEAQ (reference sequence). The CDR3 is made up of 12 amino acids. Trimming pared 1 base from V and 4 bases from J, leaving 4 bases between. CDR3 region: CASSLGATEAFF. Written as DNA, the CDR3 is TGTGCCAGCAGCTTAGGGGCCACTGAAGCTTTCTTT.

This clone was seen just once. The rearrangement joins TRBV30 to TRBJ1-4; D is unresolved. The CDR3 has 13 residues. V was pared by 2 bases and J by 6 bases, with 10 bases between. Germline-derived CDR1 and CDR2 are GTSNPN and SVGIG (reference sequence). As DNA, the CDR3 is TGTGCCTGGAGTTGGCCCGGGGATGAAAAACTGTTTTTT. Translated: CAWSWPGDEKLFF. The whole variable domain, filled in from reference TRBV30 and TRBJ1-4, reads SQTIHQWPATLVQPVGSPLSLECTVEGTSNPNLYWYRQAAGRGLQLLFYSVGIGQISSEVPQNLSASRPQDRQFILSSKKLLLSDSGFYLCAWSWPGDEKLFFGSGTQLSVL.

This clone was observed a handful of times. The V and J genes are TRBV5-1 and TRBJ2-5; TRBD1 might be the D (5 bases). In germline, CDR1 is SGHRS, CDR2 YFSETQ. The CDR3 runs 14 residues. V was pared by 4 bases and J by 3 bases, with 13 bases between. CDR3 loop: CASSKDNRKETQYF. In DNA, the CDR3 is TGCGCCAGCAGCAAGGATAACAGGAAAGAGACCCAGTACTTC. Full variable domain (rest looked up from reference TRBV5-1 and TRBJ2-5): KAGVTQTPRYLIKTRGQQVTLSCSPISGHRSVSWYQQTPGQGLQFLFEYFSETQRNKGNFPGRFSGRQFSNSRSEMNVSTLELGDSALYLCASSKDNRKETQYFGPGTRLLVL.

The chain links TRBV5-1 to TRBJ1-2, with unresolved D. Germline values: CDR1 SGHRS, CDR2 YFSETQ. V was trimmed by 4 bases and J by 3 bases, leaving 16 bases between them. The CDR3 is made up of 15 amino acids. The CDR3 region is CASSTRLGQDYGYTF. CDR3 coding DNA: TGCGCCAGCAGCACACGCCTGGGCCAGGACTATGGCTACACCTTC.